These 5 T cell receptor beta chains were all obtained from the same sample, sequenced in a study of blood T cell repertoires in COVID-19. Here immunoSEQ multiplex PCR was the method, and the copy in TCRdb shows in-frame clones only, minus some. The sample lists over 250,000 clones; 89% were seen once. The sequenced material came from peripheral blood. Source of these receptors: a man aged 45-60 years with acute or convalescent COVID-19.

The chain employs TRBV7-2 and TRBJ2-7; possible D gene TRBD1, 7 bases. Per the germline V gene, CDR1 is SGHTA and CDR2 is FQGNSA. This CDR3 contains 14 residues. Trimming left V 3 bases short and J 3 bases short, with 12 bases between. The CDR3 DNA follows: TGTGCCAGCAGCTTCAACAGGGGACTCTACGAGCAGTACTTC. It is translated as CASSFNRGLYEQYF.

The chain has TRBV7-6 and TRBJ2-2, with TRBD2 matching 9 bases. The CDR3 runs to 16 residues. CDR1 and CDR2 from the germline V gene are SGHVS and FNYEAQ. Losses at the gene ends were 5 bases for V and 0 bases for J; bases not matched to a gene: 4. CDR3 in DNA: TGTGCCAGCAGCCCCCGACTAGCGGCGAACACCGGGGAGCTGTTTTTT. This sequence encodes CASSPRLAANTGELFF.

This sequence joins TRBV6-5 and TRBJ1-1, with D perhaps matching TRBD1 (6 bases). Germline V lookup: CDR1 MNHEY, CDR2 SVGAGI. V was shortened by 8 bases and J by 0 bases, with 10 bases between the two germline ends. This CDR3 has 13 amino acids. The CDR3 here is CASVQGMNTEAFF. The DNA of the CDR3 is TGTGCCAGCGTACAGGGAATGAACACTGAAGCTTTCTTT.

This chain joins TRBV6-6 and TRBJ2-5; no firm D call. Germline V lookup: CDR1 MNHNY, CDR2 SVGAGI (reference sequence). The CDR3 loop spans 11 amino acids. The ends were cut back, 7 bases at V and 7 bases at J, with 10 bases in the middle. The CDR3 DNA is TGTGCCAGCATCCTCGGCGGGACCCAGTACTTC. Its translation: CASILGGTQYF.

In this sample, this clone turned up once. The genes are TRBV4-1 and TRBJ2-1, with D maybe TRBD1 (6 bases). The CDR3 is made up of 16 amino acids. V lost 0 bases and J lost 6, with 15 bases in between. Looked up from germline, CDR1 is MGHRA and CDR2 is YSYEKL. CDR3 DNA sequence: TGCGCCAGCAGCCAAGATGTGGCAGGGGTGTTCAATGAGCAGTTCTTC. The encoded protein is CASSQDVAGVFNEQFF.